These 27 T cell receptor beta chains were all obtained from the same sample, sequenced in a study of CD8+ T cells in alopecia areata. It was cDNA, reverse transcribed from extracted RNA, that served as the sequencing template. The protocol was immunoSEQ multiplex PCR, while the TCRdb copy is restricted to in-frame clones and leaves out a portion. The sample has tens of thousands of clones, roughly 50% seen once. The sequencing input was NKG2D-high CD8+ T cells sorted from blood. These receptors were taken from a human donor with alopecia areata.

The chain is built from TRBV7-8 and TRBJ2-5, with TRBD1 matching over 7 bases. The germline CDR1 and CDR2 sequences are SGHVS and FQNEAQ. The CDR3 is 16 residues long. With V trimmed by 4 bases and J by 5 bases, 13 bases remained unmatched. The CDR3 region is CASSSPYSTGEETQYF. As DNA, the CDR3 is TGTGCCAGCAGCTCGCCGTACTCTACAGGGGAGGAGACCCAGTACTTC.

This clone was found a few times. The chain combines TRBV28 with TRBJ2-7, with 14 bases lining up with TRBD2. There are 18 residues in the CDR3. V was clipped by 5 bases and J by 4 bases; unmatched bases: 13. CDR1 is MDHEN, CDR2 SYDVKM, per germline. CDR3 loop: CASSRQLGTSGSRYEQYF. The CDR3 DNA reads as TGTGCCAGCAGTCGACAGCTAGGGACTAGCGGGAGCAGGTACGAGCAGTACTTC.

This clone was observed a few times. The chain uses TRBV29-1 and TRBJ1-1; a possible D gene is TRBD1 (5 bases). In germline, CDR1 is SQVTM, CDR2 ANQGSEA. This CDR3 is 14 amino acids long. V was trimmed by 3 bases and J by 1 base, leaving 12 bases between them. The CDR3 DNA is TGCAGCGTTGATCCACACGGGGCGAACACTGAAGCTTTCTTT. Protein sequence: CSVDPHGANTEAFF.

The V call is TRBV28, the J call TRBJ2-1, with 8 bases aligning to TRBD2. The CDR3 has 13 residues. J lost 5 bases, V lost 6 bases, and 3 bases had no gene match. In germline, CDR1 is MDHEN, CDR2 SYDVKM. CDR3 sequence: CASSLTSDNEQFF. In DNA form, the CDR3 reads TGTGCCAGCAGCCTGACTAGCGACAATGAGCAGTTCTTC.

The chain employs TRBV27 and TRBJ2-3, with D possibly being TRBD2 (7 bases). V was trimmed by 8 bases and J by 0 bases, leaving 27 bases between them. The germline gives CDR1 MNHEY, CDR2 SMNVEV (reference sequence). This CDR3 has 19 residues. The chain's CDR3 is CASGPGFQRGGLSTDTQYF. The CDR3 nucleotides read TGTGCCAGCGGACCTGGTTTTCAGAGGGGGGGGTTAAGCACAGATACGCAGTATTTT.

The chain has TRBV5-4 and TRBJ2-5; the D gene is possibly TRBD1 (6 bases). Trimming cost V 7 bases and J 9 bases, with 19 bases left between them. Germline V gene lookup returns CDR1 SGHNT and CDR2 YYREEE (reference sequence). The CDR3 extends over 13 amino acids. The CDR3 region is CASGYPGTGPQYF. The CDR3 DNA sequence: TGTGCCAGCGGCTACCCGGGAACAGGGCCCCAGTACTTC.

This clone turned up a few times. The rearrangement uses TRBV7-3 and TRBJ1-1; 9 bases are shared with TRBD1. V dropped 4 bases and J dropped 1; count of bases not matched to a gene: 1. Germline V lookup: CDR1 SGHTA, CDR2 FQGTGA. This CDR3 is built from 14 residues. CDR3 DNA: TGTGCCAGCAGCTCGACAGGGGGGAACACTGAAGCTTTCTTT. As protein: CASSSTGGNTEAFF.

V gene TRBV11-2 combines with J gene TRBJ1-1; the match to TRBD1 covers 10 bases. V was clipped by 5 bases and J by 3 bases; unmatched bases: 9. Germline assignment: CDR1 SGHAT and CDR2 FQNNGV. The length of the CDR3 is 16 residues. CDR3 sequence (DNA): TGTGCCAGCAGCCGACAGGGGGCCGGGAGGGACACTGAAGCTTTCTTT. Translation gives CASSRQGAGRDTEAFF. The variable domain in full, completed from reference TRBV11-2 and TRBJ1-1, reads EAGVAQSPRYKIIEKRQSVAFWCNPISGHATLYWYQQILGQGPKLLIQFQNNGVVDDSQLPKDRFSAERLKGVDSTLKIQPAKLEDSAVYLCASSRQGAGRDTEAFFGQGTRLTVV.

This chain links TRBV7-2 with TRBJ2-3; 13 bases match TRBD2. CDR1 and CDR2 from the germline V gene are SGHTA and FQGNSA. The CDR3 is made up of 16 amino acids. V lost 5 bases, J lost 4 bases, and 6 bases stayed unmatched. The CDR3 is CASSITSGGASDTQYF. The DNA of the CDR3 is TGTGCCAGCAGCATTACTAGCGGGGGGGCCTCAGATACGCAGTATTTT.

This chain joins TRBV9 and TRBJ2-5, with a possible D match to TRBD2 (6 bases). The CDR3 has 14 residues. The germline V gene has CDR1 SGDLS and CDR2 YYNGEE. The V gene lost 0 bases and the J gene lost 5 bases, with 11 bases spanning the gap. Here the CDR3 DNA reads TGTGCCAGCAGCGTAGGGGATAGCGGTGAGACCCAGTACTTC. This codes for CASSVGDSGETQYF. Supplemented by reference TRBV9 and TRBJ2-5, the full variable domain reads DSGVTQTPKHLITATGQRVTLRCSPRSGDLSVYWYQQSLDQGLQFLIQYYNGEERAKGNILERFSAQQFPDLHSELNLSSLELGDSALYFCASSVGDSGETQYFGPGTRLLVL.

This clone occurred once. V gene TRBV4-3 combines with J gene TRBJ1-1; possibly TRBD1 for D (5 bases). V dropped 1 base and J dropped 1 base, with 13 bases sitting between them. The V gene's germline CDR1 is LGHNA and CDR2 YSLEER. CDR3 length: 16 residues. CDR3 in DNA: TGCGCCAGCAGCCAAGCCCTCAGGGTGCGGAACACTGAAGCTTTCTTT. Translation gives CASSQALRVRNTEAFF.

The chain employs TRBV7-9 and TRBJ1-1; TRBD1 agrees at 8 bases. The V and J ends lost 5 bases and 4 bases, in that order; junction bases with no gene match: 15. CDR1 and CDR2 from the germline V gene are SEHNR and FQNEAQ (reference sequence). The CDR3 is made up of 17 amino acids. This chain's CDR3 is CASSARSPGGVGTEAFF. In DNA, the CDR3 is TGTGCCAGCAGCGCCCGATCCCCAGGGGGCGTGGGCACTGAAGCTTTCTTT.

This clone showed up just a few times. The chain recombines TRBV27 with TRBJ2-1, with 10 bases lining up with TRBD2. The CDR3 extends over 16 amino acids. J was trimmed by 4 bases and V by 5 bases; bases with no gene match: 8. Germline-derived CDR1 and CDR2 are MNHEY and SMNVEV (reference sequence). Here the CDR3 DNA reads TGTGCCAGCAGTCCCGAAACTAGCGGGGTATACAATGAGCAGTTCTTC. Protein sequence: CASSPETSGVYNEQFF.

Comments on this clone: Germline and junction disagree at one end, which may indicate a read error. V and J are TRBV9 and TRBJ2-3, with D tentatively TRBD2 (6 bases). The CDR3 contains 15 residues. Germline values: CDR1 SGDLS, CDR2 YYNGEE. The CDR3 protein is CAGSVGLASTDTQYF. The CDR3 DNA sequence: TGTGCCGGCAGCGTAGGCCTAGCGAGCACAGATACGCAGTATTTT.

V gene TRBV4-1 combines with J gene TRBJ2-1; 11 bases agree with TRBD2. V lost 4 bases and J lost 8; bases outside the gene matches: 13. The CDR3 loop spans 17 amino acids. Germline-derived CDR1 and CDR2 are MGHRA and YSYEKL. CDR3 residues: CASSLQSTLAGGYEQFF. Here the CDR3 DNA reads TGCGCCAGCAGCCTCCAATCGACCCTAGCGGGAGGCTATGAGCAGTTCTTC.

This clone was observed a handful of times. The chain joins TRBV7-6 to TRBJ2-2; D might be TRBD1 (6 bases). Germline values: CDR1 SGHVS, CDR2 FNYEAQ. V lost 1 base to trimming and J lost 0 bases, with 24 bases between them. CDR3 size: 21 residues. CDR3: CASSLVAGADVAHANTGELFF. CDR3 in DNA: TGTGCCAGCAGCTTAGTGGCAGGGGCCGACGTAGCGCACGCGAACACCGGGGAGCTGTTTTTT.

This clone was found once. This sequence joins TRBV30 and TRBJ2-1; TRBD1 matches 8 bases. J was trimmed by 6 bases and V by 1 base; bases with no gene match: 5. This CDR3 has 14 amino acids. Per the germline V gene, CDR1 is GTSNPN and CDR2 is SVGIG (reference sequence). CDR3 residues: CAWSEVGQGNEQFF. The CDR3, as DNA: TGTGCCTGGAGTGAGGTAGGACAGGGCAATGAGCAGTTCTTC.

The chain is built from TRBV7-8 and TRBJ2-1, with D perhaps assigned TRBD1 or TRBD2 (5 bases each). The germline V and J ends were trimmed by 2 bases and 5 bases, with 16 bases remaining between them. Germline values: CDR1 SGHVS, CDR2 FQNEAQ. This CDR3 spans 16 amino acids. CDR3 DNA: TGTGCCAGCAGCTTATGGCGAGGGGAGAAGGACAATGAGCAGTTCTTC. Protein: CASSLWRGEKDNEQFF.

This clone occurred a few times. This chain joins TRBV29-1 and TRBJ1-2; possible D gene TRBD1, 5 bases. The ends were cut back, 7 bases at V and 8 bases at J, with 17 bases in the middle. This CDR3 region has 12 residues. CDR1 is SQVTM, CDR2 ANQGSEA, per germline. CDR3 nucleotides: TGCAGCGCCTGGGGTCGGGGGTTAGGCTACACCTTC. Its protein product is CSAWGRGLGYTF.

This chain uses TRBV27 with TRBJ2-7; no firm D call. Germline lookup yields CDR1 MNHEY and CDR2 SMNVEV (reference sequence). V lost 6 bases to trimming and J lost 5 bases, with 17 bases between them. CDR3 length: 14 amino acids. CDR3: CASRGTDFLDEQYF. As DNA, the CDR3 is TGTGCCAGCAGGGGCACAGACTTTCTGGACGAGCAGTACTTC.

The chain is built from TRBV4-2 and TRBJ2-3; TRBD2 is a possible D gene (5 bases). Germline CDR1 is LGHNA and CDR2 is YNFKEQ. The CDR3 has 17 residues. Deletions cut 4 bases from V and 2 bases from J, with 19 bases between. The CDR3 sequence is CASSPASLPSPTDTQYF. The DNA for the CDR3 is TGTGCCAGCAGCCCCGCTAGCCTACCTTCTCCCACAGATACGCAGTATTTT.

This clone appeared a few times. The V call is TRBV29-1, the J call TRBJ2-7; D remains ambiguous. The CDR3 runs 12 residues. Trimming removed 0 bases from V and 5 bases from J, with 8 bases in between. Germline V lookup: CDR1 SQVTM, CDR2 ANQGSEA. The CDR3 DNA reads as TGCAGCGTTGAAGATAGTGGTAACGAGCAGTACTTC. It encodes CSVEDSGNEQYF.

This chain links TRBV28 with TRBJ2-7; D gene uncertain. V lost 3 bases and J lost 4, with 13 bases in between. The CDR3 spans 14 residues. From germline, CDR1 is MDHEN and CDR2 SYDVKM. CDR3 protein: CASSLEGTLYEQYF. DNA for the CDR3: TGTGCCAGCAGTTTGGAAGGAACGCTTTACGAGCAGTACTTC.

This clone was seen just once. The chain combines TRBV6-6 with TRBJ2-7; D is uncertain. Germline CDR1 and CDR2: MNHNY and SVGAGI (reference sequence). The CDR3 spans 11 residues. Trimming stripped 5 bases from V and 6 bases from J, with 8 bases between. The CDR3 loop is CASSLGLEQYF. The DNA for the CDR3 is TGTGCCAGCAGTCTCGGCCTCGAGCAGTACTTC.

In this sample, this clone turned up a few times. This chain connects TRBV5-1 to TRBJ1-1, with unresolved D. Germline CDR1 SGHRS, CDR2 YFSETQ. With 3 bases removed from V and 1 base from J, the gap between germline ends came to 16 bases. This CDR3 region has 16 residues. CDR3 DNA: TGCGCCAGCAGCTCCCCGGTAGGACGGGAGAACACTGAAGCTTTCTTT. Translating it yields CASSSPVGRENTEAFF. Full variable domain (outside the CDR3, taken from reference TRBV5-1 and TRBJ1-1): KAGVTQTPRYLIKTRGQQVTLSCSPISGHRSVSWYQQTPGQGLQFLFEYFSETQRNKGNFPGRFSGRQFSNSRSEMNVSTLELGDSALYLCASSSPVGRENTEAFFGQGTRLTVV.

There are a few counts of this clone. This rearrangement joins TRBV4-1 to TRBJ2-4, with 7 bases matching TRBD2. This CDR3 contains 17 residues. Germline loops: CDR1 MGHRA, CDR2 YSYEKL. Unmatched junction bases numbered 15, after V lost 3 bases and J lost 7 bases. Here the CDR3 DNA reads TGCGCCAGCAGCCAGGGGGGGGGACCGGGTCCCCCGAACATTCAGTACTTC. Protein: CASSQGGGPGPPNIQYF.

The V gene is TRBV7-2, the J gene TRBJ2-7, with D maybe TRBD1 (6 bases). The CDR3 totals 16 residues. Trimming stripped 2 bases from V and 0 bases from J, with 14 bases between. Germline assignment: CDR1 SGHTA and CDR2 FQGNSA. CDR3 sequence: CASSLHPQGPSYEQYF. The CDR3 DNA follows: TGTGCCAGCAGCTTACACCCCCAGGGGCCCTCCTACGAGCAGTACTTC.